Listed below are T cell receptor beta chains from one sample, sequenced in a study of Graves' ophthalmopathy and Graves' hyperthyroidism. One entry per CDR3 protein results from TCRdb running MiXCR on the multiplex PCR reads. The data hold about 1.1 million distinct CDR3 sequences, with about 36% observed a single time. The source material was peripheral blood or thyroid tissue (not recorded which). Receptors originate from an adult man with Graves' hyperthyroidism. Each CDR3 is given without its conserved first and last residue. Each record gives: V gene, clone size, J gene, CDR3 protein. Size is omitted from some rows. Given values are once, few, many or a class for expanded clones.

v_gene: TRBV7-8
abundance: few
j_gene: TRBJ1-3
CDR3aa: ASSLLGHNSGNTIY

v_gene: TRBV7-2
abundance: many
j_gene: TRBJ2-5
CDR3aa: ASSFYETQY

v_gene: TRBV29-1
abundance: few
j_gene: TRBJ2-5
CDR3aa: SVEDSWGSETQY

v_gene: TRBV9
abundance: many
j_gene: TRBJ2-7
CDR3aa: ASSESQGQMGEQY

v_gene: TRBV10-3
abundance: NA
j_gene: TRBJ2-7
CDR3aa: AISESDRSGIHEQY

v_gene: TRBV12-3/TRBV12-4
abundance: few
j_gene: TRBJ2-5
CDR3aa: ASSFRSGGTQY

v_gene: TRBV5-1
abundance: many
j_gene: TRBJ2-2
CDR3aa: ASSLQGGTGELF

v_gene: TRBV24-1
abundance: many
j_gene: TRBJ1-2
CDR3aa: ATSDSLTGNYGYT

v_gene: TRBV7-3
abundance: NA
j_gene: TRBJ1-6
CDR3aa: ASSPAEDRGSPLH

v_gene: TRBV6-5
abundance: NA
j_gene: TRBJ2-5
CDR3aa: ASSYQGQIQEAQY

v_gene: TRBV7-8
abundance: few
j_gene: TRBJ2-6
CDR3aa: ASSSRTTYSGANVLT

v_gene: TRBV11-2
abundance: few
j_gene: TRBJ1-4
CDR3aa: ASSLAAGWRATNEKLF

v_gene: TRBV12-3/TRBV12-4
abundance: NA
j_gene: TRBJ2-5
CDR3aa: ASRLGTSGETQY

v_gene: TRBV4-1
abundance: few
j_gene: TRBJ1-6
CDR3aa: ASSQESGGGNSPLH

v_gene: TRBV15
abundance: NA
j_gene: TRBJ2-2
CDR3aa: ATSRGGLAETGELF

v_gene: TRBV7-2
abundance: few
j_gene: TRBJ2-6
CDR3aa: ASSFRTAGGGANVLT

v_gene: TRBV19
abundance: many
j_gene: TRBJ1-1
CDR3aa: ASSTTVLNTEAF